This T cell receptor beta chain was identified in a study of shared clonotypes between healthy human individuals. CDR3 length: 15 amino acids. Looked up from germline, CDR1 is MNHNS and CDR2 is SASEGT. Trimming took 2 bases from V and 0 from J, leaving 10 bases between them. Naive CD8 isolation took CD45RO-negative cells positively selected for CCR7 and excluded terminally differentiated effector memory CD45RA+ cells. Those who donated, Caucasian adults without exception, all lived in Nashville, Tennessee. The assay was carried out at the deep level. Using immunoSEQ multiplex PCR, the repertoire was profiled, and TCRdb retains in-frame clones only, with some absent. Of roughly 2.1 million clones listed, about 92% are singletons. The table lists this clone with a few counts.

This chain uses TRBV6-1 with TRBJ1-1; D not resolved. The clonotype comes from a young man in good health. Some clones in this sample may be carry-over from other donors' samples. Sequencing used naive CD8+ T cells from PBMCs. CDR3 bases: TGTGCCAGCAGTGAATCGGGCAGGATGAACACTGAAGCTTTCTTT. Protein product: CASSESGRMNTEAFF.